This T cell receptor beta chain was recovered during a study of regulatory T cells in long-lasting Graves disease. Study details: Graves' patients diagnosed newly had used antithyroid drugs under 3 months.

Time point of the sample: newly diagnosed GD, antithyroid drugs for less than 3 months. With RNA extracted from PBMCs as input, the TCR library was made. This clonotype was seen many times. Its target is unknown. Deletions cut 3 bases from V and 0 bases from J, with 6 bases between. CDR1 and CDR2 from the germline V gene are MDHEN and SYDVKM. This CDR3 is 13 amino acids long. Regarding the study as a whole: Persistent Graves' patients had lower TCR diversity than newly diagnosed ones.

Arm-PCR of CDR3 regions and iRepertoire HTBI primers were the basis on which TCR beta libraries were built. TCRdb processed the multiplex PCR reads anew with MiXCR; each CDR3 protein has one entry. The sample holds around 500,000 distinct CDR3 sequences, 9.5% to 15% seen once. These data also formed part of another study, on T cells in Graves' hyperthyroidism and ophthalmopathy. In that study: Peripheral blood also featured most of the thyroid clonotypes expanded above 0.001.

The specimen was peripheral blood mononuclear cells (PBMCs), collected at new diagnosis, from a patient treated with antithyroid drugs. This chain uses TRBV28 with TRBJ2-7; D unclear. The origin of this receptor is a woman in her twenties or thirties with Graves disease. The CDR3 loop reads CASSFADSYEQYF. Written as DNA, the CDR3 is TGTGCCAGCAGTTTTGCAGACTCCTACGAGCAGTACTTC.